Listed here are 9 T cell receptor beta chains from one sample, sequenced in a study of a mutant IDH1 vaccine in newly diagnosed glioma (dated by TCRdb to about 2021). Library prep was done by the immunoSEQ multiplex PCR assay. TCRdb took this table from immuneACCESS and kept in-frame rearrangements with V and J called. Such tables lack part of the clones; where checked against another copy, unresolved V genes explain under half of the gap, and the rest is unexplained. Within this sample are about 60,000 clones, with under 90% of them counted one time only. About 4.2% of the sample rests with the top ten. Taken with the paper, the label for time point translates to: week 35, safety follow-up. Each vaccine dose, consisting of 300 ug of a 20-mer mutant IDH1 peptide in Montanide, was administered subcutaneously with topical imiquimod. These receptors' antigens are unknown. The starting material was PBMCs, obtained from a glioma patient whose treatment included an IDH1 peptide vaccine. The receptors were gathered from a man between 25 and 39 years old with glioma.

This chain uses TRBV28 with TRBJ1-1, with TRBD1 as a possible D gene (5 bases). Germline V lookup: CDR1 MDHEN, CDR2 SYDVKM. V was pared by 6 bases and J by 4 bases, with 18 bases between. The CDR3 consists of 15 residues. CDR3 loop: CASRPMGGGGTEAFF. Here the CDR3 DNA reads TGTGCCAGCAGACCCATGGGGGGGGGAGGCACTGAAGCTTTCTTT. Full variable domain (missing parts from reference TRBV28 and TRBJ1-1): DVKVTQSSRYLVKRTGEKVFLECVQDMDHENMFWYRQDPGLGLRLIYFSYDVKMKEKGDIPEGYSVSREKKERFSLILESASTNQTSMYLCASRPMGGGGTEAFFGQGTRLTVV.

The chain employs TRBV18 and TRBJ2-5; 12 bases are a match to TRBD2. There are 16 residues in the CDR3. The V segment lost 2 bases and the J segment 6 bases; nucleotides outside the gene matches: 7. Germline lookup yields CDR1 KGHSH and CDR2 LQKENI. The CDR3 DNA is TGTGCCAGCTCACCAGGGACTAGCGGGTTTGGCAAGACCCAGTACTTC. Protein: CASSPGTSGFGKTQYF.

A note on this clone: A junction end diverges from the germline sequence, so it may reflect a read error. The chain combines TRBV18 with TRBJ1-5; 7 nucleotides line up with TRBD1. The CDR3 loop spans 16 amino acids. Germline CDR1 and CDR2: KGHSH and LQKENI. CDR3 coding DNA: TGTGCCAGCTCACCAAAGGGACAGAGCCTAAATCGGCCCCAGCATTTT. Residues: CASSPKGQSLNRPQHF.

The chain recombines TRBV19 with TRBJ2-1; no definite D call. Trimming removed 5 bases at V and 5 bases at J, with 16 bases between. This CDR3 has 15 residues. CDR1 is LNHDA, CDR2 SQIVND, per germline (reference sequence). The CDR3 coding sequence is TGTGCCAGTAGTCCCCCGTGGCACCTACACAATGAGCAGTTCTTC. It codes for CASSPPWHLHNEQFF.

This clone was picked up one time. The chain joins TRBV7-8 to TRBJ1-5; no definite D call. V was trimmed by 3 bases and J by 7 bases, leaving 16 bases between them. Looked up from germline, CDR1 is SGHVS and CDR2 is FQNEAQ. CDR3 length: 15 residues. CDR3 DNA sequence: TGTGCCAGCAGCTTGGCCTCAGGAGGGCAGCAGCCCCAGCATTTT. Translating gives CASSLASGGQQPQHF.

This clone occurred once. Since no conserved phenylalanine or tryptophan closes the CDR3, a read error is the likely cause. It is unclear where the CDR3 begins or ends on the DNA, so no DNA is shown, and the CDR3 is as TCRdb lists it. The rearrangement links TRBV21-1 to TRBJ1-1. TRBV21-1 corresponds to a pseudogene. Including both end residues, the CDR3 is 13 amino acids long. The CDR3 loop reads CASSKVIAQPGAI.

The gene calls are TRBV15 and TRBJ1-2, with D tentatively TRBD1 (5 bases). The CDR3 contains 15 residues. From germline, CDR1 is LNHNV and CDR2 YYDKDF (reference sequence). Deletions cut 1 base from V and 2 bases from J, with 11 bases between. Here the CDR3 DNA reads TGTGCCACCAGCAGAGTGGGGGACCTAAACTATGGCTACACCTTC. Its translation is CATSRVGDLNYGYTF.

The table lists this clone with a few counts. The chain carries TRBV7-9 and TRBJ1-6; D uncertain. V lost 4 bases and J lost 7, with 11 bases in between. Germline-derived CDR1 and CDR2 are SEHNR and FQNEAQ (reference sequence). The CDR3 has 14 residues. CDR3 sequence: CASSYREANSPLHF. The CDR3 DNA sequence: TGTGCCAGCAGCTACCGGGAAGCAAATTCACCCCTCCACTTT.

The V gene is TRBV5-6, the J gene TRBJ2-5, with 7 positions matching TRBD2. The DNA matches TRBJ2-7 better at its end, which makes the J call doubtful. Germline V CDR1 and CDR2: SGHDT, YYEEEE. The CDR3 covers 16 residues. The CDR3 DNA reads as TGTGCCAGCAGCTTTCGCCTCCGGGGGGACTCCTACGAGCAGTACTTC. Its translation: CASSFRLRGDSYEQYF.